This record looks at one TCR beta chain sequence and its context. Its antigen is not identified. This specimen belongs to a study of shared clonotypes between healthy human individuals. Study-wide results and limits: Larger estimated richness was generally seen in naive subsets than in memory subsets. Sequencing depth was predicted to influence how clonotypes are shared among donors. The donor pool, a small one, limited the genetic and exposure-history diversity represented.

Germline values: CDR1 SGHTA, CDR2 FQGTGA. CDR3 length: 15 residues. V dropped 5 bases and J dropped 4 bases, with 17 bases sitting between them. Naive CD8 populations comprised CD45RO-negative cells positively selected for CCR7, excluding terminally differentiated effector memory CD45RA+ cells. Data came from immunoSEQ multiplex PCR; TCRdb stores just in-frame clones and leaves some out. The sample has 2 million to 2.5 million clones, 90% to 95% seen once. This clonotype was obtained from a man younger than 35 in good health. Some clones in this sample may be carry-over from other donors' samples. The V gene is TRBV7-3, the J gene TRBJ1-2, with D possibly TRBD1 on 5 matching bases. The sequenced sample consisted of naive CD8+ T cells from PBMCs. The CDR3 protein is CASSPSGGGGYGYTF. The CDR3 coding sequence is TGTGCCAGCAGCCCCTCGGGGGGGGGAGGCTATGGCTACACCTTC.